This TCR beta chain was sequenced during a study of PD-1 blockade in mismatch repair-deficient tumors. Across the whole study: All were previously treated, progressing patients with eleven to twelve mismatch repair-deficient cancer types.

CDR1 and CDR2 from the germline V gene are SGHNT and YYREEE (reference sequence). The CDR3 extends over 16 amino acids. V was clipped by 4 bases and J by 1 base, with 17 bases between them. The protocol was immunoSEQ multiplex PCR, while the TCRdb copy is restricted to in-frame clones and leaves out a portion. The table shows over 60,000 clones, with about 87% occurring only once. Mismatch repair deficiency was confirmed in all patients, by PCR or immunohistochemistry. The TCR-sequenced patients were a few responders to pembrolizumab. As to this clone: No antigen is known for it.

Study-wide points: Tumor-resident clones, often absent from pretreatment blood, expanded after pembrolizumab and then contracted.

The receptor comes from an adult with mismatch repair-deficient cancer. Sequencing was performed on peripheral blood, taken 52 weeks after starting pembrolizumab. The rearrangement joins TRBV5-4 to TRBJ2-5; D might be TRBD2 (6 bases). The chain's CDR3 is CASSPESRAGQETQYF. CDR3 nucleotides: TGTGCCAGCAGCCCAGAGAGTAGAGCGGGCCAAGAGACCCAGTACTTC.